Listed below are T cell receptor beta chains from one sample, sequenced in a study of blood T cell repertoires in COVID-19. Libraries were prepared by immunoSEQ multiplex PCR; TCRdb keeps only in-frame clonotypes and omits some of them. The table lists approximately 230,000 clones, 83% of them singletons. The sequenced sample was peripheral blood. The receptors stem from a man aged 80 or over with acute or convalescent COVID-19. The CDR3 runs from the conserved cysteine through the conserved F or W. A D gene is named only where the DNA matches it firmly. Size is omitted from some rows. Given values are once, few, many or a class for expanded clones.

size	D	V	J	DNA	CDR3
NA	NA	TRBV3-1/TRBV3-2	TRBJ1-2	TGTGCCAGCAGCCTCCCCGGGGTCCAGGGCTACACCTTC	CASSLPGVQGYTF
NA	NA	TRBV5-1	TRBJ1-2	TGCGCCAGCAGCGGACAGCAGGACTATGGCTACACCTTC	CASSGQQDYGYTF
NA	NA	TRBV6-5	TRBJ1-5	TGTGCCAGCAGCGGAGACAGTCCGCCCCAGCATTTT	CASSGDSPPQHF
NA	TRBD2	TRBV5-1	TRBJ2-3	TGCGCCAGCAGTCCGCTAGCGGGAGGATACCGCACAGATACGCAGTATTTT	CASSPLAGGYRTDTQYF
NA	TRBD2	TRBV9	TRBJ2-2	TGTGCCAGCAGCGTAGCGAGCGGGAGGGCGAACACCGGGGAGCTGTTTTTT	CASSVASGRANTGELFF
once	TRBD2	TRBV4-1	TRBJ2-5	TGCGCCAGCAGCCCTGCAGCGGGAGGGCTGGAGACCCAGTACTTC	CASSPAAGGLETQYF
NA	NA	TRBV19	TRBJ2-7	TGTGCCAGTAGCGCAGGGTGGCTCAACGAGCAGTACTTC	CASSAGWLNEQYF
few	NA	TRBV4-1	TRBJ2-3	TGCGCCAGCAGCCAGAGGGTTGGATTAACAGATACGCAGTATTTT	CASSQRVGLTDTQYF
NA	NA	TRBV30	TRBJ1-4	TGTGCCTGGAGTGTACGACAAAACAGGGTTGCTAATGAAAAACTGTTTTTT	CAWSVRQNRVANEKLFF
NA	NA	TRBV7-9	TRBJ1-2	TGTGCCAGCAGCTCCGATACAGGGCGCTATGGCTACACCTTC	CASSSDTGRYGYTF
NA	NA	TRBV5-4	TRBJ1-5	TGTGCCAGCAGCCGCGAGGGAGGCCTCTGGCCCCAGCATTTT	CASSREGGLWPQHF
NA	NA	TRBV7-2	TRBJ1-2	TGTGCCAGCAGCTTCGGCCGGGTAGACTATGGCTACACCTTC	CASSFGRVDYGYTF
NA	TRBD2	TRBV11-2	TRBJ2-3	TGTGCCAGCAGCTTAGACCGACTAGCAGGGGATACGCAGTATTTT	CASSLDRLAGDTQYF
NA	NA	TRBV5-6	TRBJ2-3	TGTGCCAGCAGCTATAGTCGCGGGCTTAGCACAGATACGCAGTATTTT	CASSYSRGLSTDTQYF
NA	TRBD2	TRBV5-1	TRBJ2-1	TGCGCCAGCAGCTTGGGAGCGGGAGGGCCGTTCAATGAGCAGTTCTTC	CASSLGAGGPFNEQFF
NA	TRBD1	TRBV6-5	TRBJ2-3	TGTGCCAGCAGTTACACAGGACAGGCCCGGGATACGCAGTATTTT	CASSYTGQARDTQYF
NA	NA	TRBV7-2	TRBJ2-3	TGTGCCAGCAGCGGAGGGTGGGGCCCGCCGGGTACAGATACGCAGTATTTT	CASSGGWGPPGTDTQYF
NA	NA	TRBV20-1	TRBJ2-3	TGCAGTGCTAGTGCTCCGCTGGGCCGAAGGAAAAGAGATACGCAGTATTTT	CSASAPLGRRKRDTQYF
few	TRBD2	TRBV7-8	TRBJ2-1	TGTGCCAGCAGCAACCGGACTAGCGGGATTAGTGAGCAGTTCTTC	CASSNRTSGISEQFF
NA	TRBD2	TRBV7-2	TRBJ2-1	TGTGCCAGCAGCTTAAGCGGGAGGGGCCTTACCTACAATGAGCAGTTCTTC	CASSLSGRGLTYNEQFF
NA	TRBD2	TRBV4-1	TRBJ2-1	TGCGCCAGCAGCCAAGACCCAATACTAGCGGGAGGCAATGAGCAGTTCTTC	CASSQDPILAGGNEQFF
NA	NA	TRBV28	TRBJ1-3	TGTGCCAGCAGCCTGAGTGCTGGAAACACCATATATTTT	CASSLSAGNTIYF
NA	NA	TRBV9	TRBJ2-3	TGTGCCAGCAGCGAGAGACAGGAGAGCACAGATACGCAGTATTTT	CASSERQESTDTQYF
NA	TRBD2	TRBV5-6	TRBJ2-3	TGTGCCAGCAGCTTGGGAGGGACTAACACAGATACGCAGTATTTT	CASSLGGTNTDTQYF
NA	NA	TRBV27	TRBJ1-3	TGTGCCAGCAGTTTATCTTACTCTACTTCTGGAAACACCATATATTTT	CASSLSYSTSGNTIYF
NA	TRBD1	TRBV18	TRBJ1-3	TGTGCCAGCTCACGCTCGGGACAGGGTGCTGGAAACACCATATATTTT	CASSRSGQGAGNTIYF
NA	NA	TRBV15	TRBJ1-1	TGTGCCACCAGCATTAGTACCCTGAACACTGAAGCTTTCTTT	CATSISTLNTEAFF
NA	NA	TRBV7-9	TRBJ1-1	TGTGCCAGCAGCCAAAGATCTCGGGATTGGGCTGAAGCTTTCTTT	CASSQRSRDWAEAFF
NA	TRBD2	TRBV7-3	TRBJ2-3	TGTGCCAGCAGCTTAACCCCGATTAGCGGGAGGGCCCAGGATACGCAGTATTTT	CASSLTPISGRAQDTQYF
NA	TRBD1	TRBV28	TRBJ2-5	TGTGCCAGCAGCCTACAGGGGGTGACTGCTTCGACCCAGTACTTC	CASSLQGVTASTQYF
NA	NA	TRBV30	TRBJ1-6	TGTGCCTGGAGAGACAAAGGCCTCAGGGCACCCCTCCACTTT	CAWRDKGLRAPLHF
NA	NA	TRBV19	TRBJ2-6	TGTGCCAGTAACACGGCGGGATCTGGGGCCAACGTCCTGACTTTC	CASNTAGSGANVLTF
NA	NA	TRBV5-1	TRBJ1-3	TGCGCCAGCAGCCCCGGGACACTTGACTCTGGAAACACCATATATTTT	CASSPGTLDSGNTIYF
NA	NA	TRBV5-1	TRBJ2-7	TGCGCCAGCAGCTTGACAGGTGGCTCAGCTGAGCAGTACTTC	CASSLTGGSAEQYF
NA	NA	TRBV5-1	TRBJ2-5	TGCGCCAGCAGCTCGGTCGGACTCCACGGGGAGACCCAGTACTTC	CASSSVGLHGETQYF
NA	NA	TRBV7-9	TRBJ1-2	TGTGCCAGCAGCGGTATAGGACTCTATGGCTACACCTTC	CASSGIGLYGYTF
NA	TRBD1	TRBV5-4	TRBJ1-2	TGTGCCAGCAGCCGGGACAGGGTTGGTGGCTACACCTTC	CASSRDRVGGYTF
few	TRBD2	TRBV2	TRBJ2-5	TGTGCCAGCAGGCGGGGACTAGCGACGGAGACCCAGTACTTC	CASRRGLATETQYF
NA	TRBD1	TRBV7-2	TRBJ1-3	TGTGCCAGCAGCCTCCGACAGGGTTTTTCTGGAAACACCATATATTTT	CASSLRQGFSGNTIYF
NA	TRBD2	TRBV7-9	TRBJ2-1	TGTGCCAGCAGCGAGGGACTAGCGCTCCGGTGGCTCTTC	CASSEGLALRWLF
NA	NA	TRBV28	TRBJ1-2	TGTGCCACTTCAACAGTCAACTATGGCTACACCTTC	CATSTVNYGYTF
NA	TRBD1	TRBV10-1	TRBJ2-7	TGCGCCGGCCCAAGACAGGGGAACCTCTCCTACGAGCAGTACTTC	CAGPRQGNLSYEQYF
NA	NA	TRBV5-1	TRBJ2-5	TGCGCCAGCAGCTTCGGTCCGGGAGAGACCCAGTACTTC	CASSFGPGETQYF
NA	NA	TRBV6-5	TRBJ2-1	TGTGCCAGCAGTTACTCGGGGAGCTATGAGCAGTTCTTC	CASSYSGSYEQFF
NA	TRBD2	TRBV6-4	TRBJ2-2	TGTGCCAGCAGGGGACTAGCGGGGGGTCTTGGGAACACCGGGGAGCTGTTTTTT	CASRGLAGGLGNTGELFF
NA	NA	TRBV28	TRBJ1-3	TGTGCCAGCAGTTTTCGGGGAAACACCATATATTTT	CASSFRGNTIYF
NA	NA	TRBV27	TRBJ2-1	TGTGCCAGCAGATCCCTTTACAGCTCCTACAATGAGCAGTTCTTC	CASRSLYSSYNEQFF
NA	TRBD1	TRBV10-3	TRBJ1-2	TGTGCCATCAGCCTGGGGACAGGGGGCAGTAACTATGGCTACACCTTC	CAISLGTGGSNYGYTF
NA	TRBD2	TRBV27	TRBJ2-3	TGTGCCAGCAGTTTTTGGGTTCCGGGTCTTAAGCGGGGGGTCACAGATACGCAGTATTTT	CASSFWVPGLKRGVTDTQYF
NA	TRBD2	TRBV14	TRBJ2-1	TGTGCCAGCAGCCAAGTAAGCGGGAGCTCCTACAATGAGCAGTTCTTC	CASSQVSGSSYNEQFF
once	NA	TRBV5-1	TRBJ2-7	TGCGCCAGCAGTTCAGGGACCTACGAGCAGTACTTC	CASSSGTYEQYF
NA	NA	TRBV24-1	TRBJ2-3	TGTGCCACCAGTGACCCCACAGGTACAGATACGCAGTATTTT	CATSDPTGTDTQYF
NA	TRBD2	TRBV6-4	TRBJ2-1	TGTGCCAGCAGTGGCAACCTAGCGGTCAGGGAGTTCTTC	CASSGNLAVREFF
NA	NA	TRBV5-1	TRBJ2-3	TGCGCCAGCAGCTCGAGCACAGATACGCAGTATTTT	CASSSSTDTQYF
NA	NA	TRBV18	TRBJ2-1	TGTGCCAGCTCACCAAATAGGGGGATGGGTGAGCAGTTCTTC	CASSPNRGMGEQFF
NA	TRBD1	TRBV5-8	TRBJ1-1	TGTGCCAGCAACCCTTGGCAGGGGGGCACTGAAGCTTTCTTT	CASNPWQGGTEAFF